The 17 T cell receptor beta chains listed next were all sequenced from one sample in a study of shared clonotypes between healthy human individuals. Produced via immunoSEQ multiplex PCR; TCRdb's table is partial and in-frame only. The sample lists a few million clones; approximately 93% were seen once. Sequences were obtained from naive CD4+ T cells from PBMCs. As to subset: CD45RA+ positively selected. The origin of the receptors is a man aged 18 to 30 in good health. Some clones in this sample may be carry-over from other donors' samples.

This chain joins TRBV7-3 and TRBJ2-3; 9 bases agree with TRBD1. Unmatched junction bases numbered 10, after V lost 4 bases and J lost 2 bases. Germline-derived CDR1 and CDR2 are SGHTA and FQGTGA. This CDR3 is 17 amino acids long. The CDR3 DNA is TGTGCCAGCAGCTATAGGAGGGGGACAGGGCCCACAGATACGCAGTATTTT. The encoded protein is CASSYRRGTGPTDTQYF.

The chain is built from TRBV2 and TRBJ1-2; D is ambiguous. Trimming left V 4 bases short and J 8 bases short, with 14 bases between. The germline V gene encodes CDR1 SNHLY and CDR2 FYNNEI. The CDR3 spans 13 residues. In nucleotides, the CDR3 is TGTGCCAGCAGTGCTCAGGAAGGGAGCGGCTACACCTTC. Amino acid sequence: CASSAQEGSGYTF.

The chain links TRBV19 to TRBJ2-1; D is unclear. V lost 2 bases and J lost 0, with 5 bases in between. The V gene's germline CDR1 is LNHDA and CDR2 SQIVND (reference sequence). The CDR3 spans 14 residues. The CDR3 is CASSILSSYNEQFF. DNA for the CDR3: TGTGCCAGTAGTATACTAAGCTCCTACAATGAGCAGTTCTTC.

The chain has TRBV6-6 and TRBJ2-1; 8 bases are a match to TRBD2. Trimming cost V 4 bases and J 10 bases; bases outside gene matches: 9. The germline CDR1 and CDR2 sequences are MNHNY and SVGAGI (reference sequence). The CDR3 extends over 14 amino acids. The CDR3 bases are TGTGCCAGCAGTTCGTTAGCGGGAACTTCAGAGCAGTTCTTC. Translation: CASSSLAGTSEQFF.

The rearrangement links TRBV7-2 to TRBJ1-2; the match to TRBD1 covers 7 bases. Germline assignment: CDR1 SGHTA and CDR2 FQGNSA. The V segment lost 5 bases and the J segment 8 bases; nucleotides outside the gene matches: 11. CDR3 size: 14 residues. The CDR3 DNA reads as TGTGCCAGCAGCCTCGACAGGGTTGCGCGCGGCTACACCTTC. Protein: CASSLDRVARGYTF.

The CDR3 protein is CASSLDVPASGGVAQYF. CDR3 nucleotide sequence: TGTGCCAGCAGCTTGGATGTCCCGGCTAGCGGGGGGGTGGCCCAGTACTTC. This chain joins TRBV5-4 and TRBJ2-5, with TRBD2 matching over 12 bases. Looked up from germline, CDR1 is SGHNT and CDR2 is YYREEE (reference sequence). V was pared by 0 bases and J by 9 bases, with 12 bases of the junction left unmatched. The CDR3 totals 17 residues.

J is TRBJ2-3 and V is TRBV9; 9 positions agree with TRBD2. CDR1 and CDR2 (germline): SGDLS, YYNGEE. This CDR3 comprises 14 residues. V trimming: 4 bases; J trimming: 4 bases; junction bases outside the gene matches: 4. CDR3 protein: CASSTRLAADTQYF. CDR3 nucleotides: TGTGCCAGCAGCACCCGACTAGCGGCAGATACGCAGTATTTT.

The V call is TRBV27, the J call TRBJ2-6; D is possibly TRBD1 (5 bases). The CDR3 runs to 18 residues. Germline CDR1 and CDR2: MNHEY and SMNVEV (reference sequence). With 8 bases removed from V and 0 bases from J, the gap between germline ends came to 20 bases. The CDR3 here is CASGLRTSRSSGANVLTF. For the CDR3, the DNA is TGTGCCAGCGGGCTCAGGACATCGAGAAGCTCTGGGGCCAACGTCCTGACTTTC.

The CDR3 DNA reads TGTGCCAGCCAGACAGCTCTCTCTGGAAACACCATATATTTT. Amino acids: CASQTALSGNTIYF. This chain links TRBV28 with TRBJ1-3; D perhaps matches TRBD1 (5 bases). CDR1 is MDHEN, CDR2 SYDVKM, per germline. This CDR3 is 14 amino acids long. V shed 8 bases and J shed 0 bases, with 11 bases lying between them.

The V and J genes are TRBV7-3 and TRBJ2-1, with 9 positions matching TRBD2. V was clipped by 2 bases and J by 1 base; unmatched bases: 6. The CDR3 consists of 17 residues. Germline loops: CDR1 SGHTA, CDR2 FQGTGA. CDR3 loop: CASSLWASGTSYNEQFF. Here the CDR3 DNA reads TGTGCCAGCAGCTTATGGGCTAGCGGGACATCCTACAATGAGCAGTTCTTC.

The chain combines TRBV9 with TRBJ2-7, with a possible D match to TRBD1 (6 bases). Germline V gene sequence: CDR1 SGDLS, CDR2 YYNGEE. Trimming stripped 0 bases from V and 0 bases from J, with 28 bases between. The CDR3 extends over 21 amino acids. CDR3 protein: CASSVGTISGALPSSSYEQYF. The CDR3 DNA is TGTGCCAGCAGCGTAGGTACAATATCAGGGGCCCTACCTTCGAGCTCCTACGAGCAGTACTTC.

Notes on this clone: This sample also contains other DNA sequences that code for the same CDR3. The chain is built from TRBV6-6 and TRBJ2-7, with unresolved D. Germline-derived CDR1 and CDR2 are MNHNY and SVGAGI (reference sequence). The ends were cut back, 0 bases at V and 0 bases at J, with 6 bases in the middle. This CDR3 is built from 14 residues. DNA of the CDR3: TGTGCCAGCAGTTACTCCAGGACCTCCTACGAGCAGTACTTC. Amino acid sequence: CASSYSRTSYEQYF.

V gene TRBV6-5 combines with J gene TRBJ2-7; possible D gene TRBD1, 5 bases. The V end was cut by 6 bases, the J end by 6 bases, with 15 bases between. The CDR3 sequence is 13 residues long. From germline, CDR1 is MNHEY and CDR2 SVGAGI. DNA for the CDR3: TGTGCCAGCAGGAAGGGGCATATCTCCGAGCAGTACTTC. This encodes CASRKGHISEQYF.

The V call is TRBV15, the J call TRBJ1-5; the D is unclear. The V end lost 0 bases, the J end lost 5 bases, and 11 bases lay between the germline ends. CDR3 length: 15 amino acids. CDR1 and CDR2 (germline): LNHNV, YYDKDF (reference sequence). For the CDR3, the DNA is TGTGCCACCAGCAGAGATCCCACTTCTTATCAGCCCCAGCATTTT. Translated, it gives CATSRDPTSYQPQHF. Full variable domain (outside the CDR3, taken from reference TRBV15 and TRBJ1-5): DAMVIQNPRYQVTQFGKPVTLSCSQTLNHNVMYWYQQKSSQAPKLLFHYYDKDFNNEADTPDNFQSRRPNTSFCFLDIRSPGLGDTAMYLCATSRDPTSYQPQHFGDGTRLSIL.

The genes are TRBV27 and TRBJ2-5; 9 bases line up with TRBD1. This CDR3 is built from 15 residues. The V and J ends lost 6 bases and 1 base, in that order; junction bases with no gene match: 6. CDR1 is MNHEY and CDR2 is SMNVEV in the germline V gene (reference sequence). The chain's CDR3 is CASRRPGQGQETQYF. The DNA of the CDR3 is TGTGCCAGCAGGAGGCCGGGACAGGGCCAAGAGACCCAGTACTTC.

This sequence joins TRBV5-1 and TRBJ2-7; 11 bases match TRBD1. CDR1 SGHRS and CDR2 YFSETQ come from the germline V gene. This CDR3 spans 16 amino acids. The V gene end was trimmed by 0 bases and the J gene end by 5 bases; junction bases not matched to a gene: 7. CDR3 DNA sequence: TGCGCCAGCAGCTTGGTGGTGGGGACAGGGGGTAACGAGCAGTACTTC. Protein: CASSLVVGTGGNEQYF.

This clone was detected a few times. V gene TRBV7-3 combines with J gene TRBJ1-1; D perhaps matches TRBD1 (6 bases). Trimming cost V 6 bases and J 6 bases, with 14 bases left between them. This CDR3 spans 13 amino acids. Per the germline V gene, CDR1 is SGHTA and CDR2 is FQGTGA. The CDR3 nucleotides are TGTGCCAGCAGTCGGGGGGGCCCCTCTGAAGCTTTCTTT. As protein: CASSRGGPSEAFF.